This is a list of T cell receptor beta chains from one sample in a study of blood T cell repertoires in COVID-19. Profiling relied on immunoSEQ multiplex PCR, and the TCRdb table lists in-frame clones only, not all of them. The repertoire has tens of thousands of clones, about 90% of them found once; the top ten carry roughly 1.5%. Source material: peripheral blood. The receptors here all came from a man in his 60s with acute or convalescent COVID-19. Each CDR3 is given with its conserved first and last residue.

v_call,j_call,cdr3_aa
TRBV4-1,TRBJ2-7,CASSQGPGLVYEQYF
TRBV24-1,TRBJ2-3,CATSDTGGSDTQYF
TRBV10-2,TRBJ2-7,CASSGPGEQYF
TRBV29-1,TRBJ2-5,CSVASGTGWETQYF
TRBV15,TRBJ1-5,CATSYSLNQPQHF
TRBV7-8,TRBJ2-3,CASSSWAGETDTQYF
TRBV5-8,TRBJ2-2,CASSLTGAVGELFF
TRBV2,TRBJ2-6,CASSGERSGANVLTF
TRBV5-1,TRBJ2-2,CASSWRDSGRGNTGELFF
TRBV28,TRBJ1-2,CASGRGDSNYGYTF
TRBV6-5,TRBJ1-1,CASSYGRQGNTEAFF
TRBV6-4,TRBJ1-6,CASSDTGTRMLRRALHF
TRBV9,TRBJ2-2,CASSVTDSDLLGELFF
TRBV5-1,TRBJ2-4,CASSLARDGGKIAKNIQYF
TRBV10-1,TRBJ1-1,CASSVFDRDPSEAFF
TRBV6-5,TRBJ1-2,CASSYSLWGRNYGYTF
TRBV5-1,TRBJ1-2,CASSSRGATGYTF